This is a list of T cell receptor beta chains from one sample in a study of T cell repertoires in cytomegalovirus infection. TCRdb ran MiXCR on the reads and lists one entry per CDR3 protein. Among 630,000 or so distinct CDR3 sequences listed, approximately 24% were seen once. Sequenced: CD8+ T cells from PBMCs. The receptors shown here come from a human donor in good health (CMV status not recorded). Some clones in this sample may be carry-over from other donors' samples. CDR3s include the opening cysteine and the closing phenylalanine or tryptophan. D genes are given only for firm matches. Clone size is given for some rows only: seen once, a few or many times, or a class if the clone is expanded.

CDR3 protein: CASSPDEGGNLLGYTF
CDR3 DNA: TGTGCCAGCAGCCCGGACGAAGGGGGGAATTTACTCGGCTACACCTTC
V gene: TRBV7-9
clone size: many
D gene: .
J gene: TRBJ1-2

CDR3 protein: CASSSGQDPSSEQFF
CDR3 DNA: TGTGCCAGCAGCTCGGGACAGGACCCCTCCTCTGAGCAGTTCTTC
V gene: TRBV7-6
clone size: many
D gene: TRBD1
J gene: TRBJ2-1

CDR3 protein: CASPGGRGEQYF
CDR3 DNA: TGTGCCAGTCCAGGGGGGCGGGGAGAGCAGTACTTC
V gene: TRBV2
clone size: .
D gene: .
J gene: TRBJ2-7

CDR3 protein: CASRGGVPGDRGPETQYF
CDR3 DNA: TGTGCCAGCAGGGGGGGCGTCCCCGGGGACAGGGGTCCAGAGACCCAGTACTTC
V gene: TRBV12-3/TRBV12-4
clone size: .
D gene: TRBD1
J gene: TRBJ2-5

CDR3 protein: CASSLWEGDQPQHF
CDR3 DNA: TGTGCCAGCAGTTTATGGGAGGGGGATCAGCCCCAGCATTTT
V gene: TRBV28
clone size: .
D gene: .
J gene: TRBJ1-5

CDR3 protein: CASSSLDRVAYEQYF
CDR3 DNA: TGTGCCAGCAGCTCCTTGGACAGGGTTGCCTACGAGCAGTACTTC
V gene: TRBV7-9
clone size: .
D gene: TRBD1
J gene: TRBJ2-7

CDR3 protein: CASSQERQNYGYTF
CDR3 DNA: TGCGCCAGCAGCCAAGAACGACAGAACTATGGCTACACCTTC
V gene: TRBV4-1
clone size: few
D gene: .
J gene: TRBJ1-2

CDR3 protein: CASSPRLAGDEDEQFF
CDR3 DNA: TGTGCCAGTAGTCCACGACTAGCGGGGGATGAGGATGAGCAGTTCTTC
V gene: TRBV19
clone size: many
D gene: TRBD2
J gene: TRBJ2-1

CDR3 protein: CASSQVIHEQYF
CDR3 DNA: TGTGCCAGCAGCCAAGTTATCCACGAGCAGTACTTC
V gene: TRBV3-1
clone size: few
D gene: .
J gene: TRBJ2-7

CDR3 protein: CASSLEERTQMGQPQHF
CDR3 DNA: TGTGCCAGCAGCTTGGAGGAGAGAACTCAAATGGGTCAGCCCCAGCATTTT
V gene: TRBV12-3/TRBV12-4
clone size: .
D gene: .
J gene: TRBJ1-5

CDR3 protein: CASSPSGRGQETQYF
CDR3 DNA: TGTGCCAGCAGCCCCAGCGGTCGTGGACAAGAGACCCAGTACTTC
V gene: TRBV7-9
clone size: few
D gene: .
J gene: TRBJ2-5

CDR3 protein: CASSSLRVQETQYF
CDR3 DNA: TGTGCCAGCAGTTCTTTGAGGGTCCAAGAGACCCAGTACTTC
V gene: TRBV28
clone size: .
D gene: .
J gene: TRBJ2-5

CDR3 protein: CASSQDEGLMGGYTF
CDR3 DNA: TGCGCCAGCAGCCAAGATGAAGGATTAATGGGAGGCTACACCTTC
V gene: TRBV4-1
clone size: few
D gene: .
J gene: TRBJ1-2

CDR3 protein: CASSLVGEGNEQFF
CDR3 DNA: TGTGCCAGCAGCTTAGTCGGGGAAGGCAATGAGCAGTTCTTC
V gene: TRBV7-6
clone size: many
D gene: .
J gene: TRBJ2-1

CDR3 protein: CASSLRGIKETQYF
CDR3 DNA: TGTGCCAGCAGCCTAAGGGGTATTAAAGAGACCCAGTACTTC
V gene: TRBV28
clone size: few
D gene: .
J gene: TRBJ2-5

CDR3 protein: CASSASLGGGPQPQHF
CDR3 DNA: TGTGCCAGCAGCGCCAGTCTAGGAGGGGGTCCTCAGCCCCAGCATTTT
V gene: TRBV7-9
clone size: many
D gene: .
J gene: TRBJ1-5

CDR3 protein: CSALGGITSYEQYF
CDR3 DNA: TGCAGCGCCCTCGGCGGGATTACCAGCTACGAGCAGTACTTC
V gene: TRBV29-1
clone size: .
D gene: .
J gene: TRBJ2-7

CDR3 protein: CASTLLGSSGGVFTYNEQFF
CDR3 DNA: TGTGCCAGCACCCTACTCGGTTCTAGCGGGGGGGTTTTTACTTACAATGAGCAGTTCTTC
V gene: TRBV6-1
clone size: .
D gene: TRBD2
J gene: TRBJ2-1

CDR3 protein: CASSLVTNTEAFF
CDR3 DNA: TGCGCCAGCAGCTTGGTTACAAACACTGAAGCTTTCTTT
V gene: TRBV28
clone size: many
D gene: .
J gene: TRBJ1-1

CDR3 protein: CASSSPHRDRGTWEQFF
CDR3 DNA: TGCGCCAGCAGCTCTCCTCACCGGGACAGGGGTACCTGGGAGCAGTTCTTC
V gene: TRBV5-1
clone size: .
D gene: TRBD1
J gene: TRBJ2-1

CDR3 protein: CTSSVSVEEQFF
CDR3 DNA: TGTACCAGCAGCGTATCAGTGGAGGAGCAGTTCTTC
V gene: TRBV9
clone size: .
D gene: .
J gene: TRBJ2-1

CDR3 protein: CATLFRDNRSGANVLTF
CDR3 DNA: TGTGCCACCCTGTTCCGGGACAACCGCTCTGGGGCCAACGTCCTGACTTTC
V gene: TRBV6-5
clone size: .
D gene: .
J gene: TRBJ2-6

CDR3 protein: CASSQEGGTYNEQFF
CDR3 DNA: TGCGCCAGCAGCCAAGAAGGGGGGACCTACAATGAGCAGTTCTTC
V gene: TRBV4-3
clone size: .
D gene: .
J gene: TRBJ2-1

CDR3 protein: CASSFPPDSPNQPQHF
CDR3 DNA: TGTGCCAGTAGTTTTCCCCCGGACAGCCCCAATCAGCCCCAGCATTTT
V gene: TRBV19
clone size: many
D gene: .
J gene: TRBJ1-5

CDR3 protein: CSAEGLAGGYEQFF
CDR3 DNA: TGCAGCGCCGAGGGACTAGCGGGGGGCTATGAGCAGTTCTTC
V gene: TRBV29-1
clone size: .
D gene: TRBD2
J gene: TRBJ2-1

CDR3 protein: CASSPSGRTEAFF
CDR3 DNA: TGTGCCAGCTCCCCTTCGGGGAGAACTGAAGCTTTCTTT
V gene: TRBV28
clone size: few
D gene: .
J gene: TRBJ1-1

CDR3 protein: CSATRTSDSTDTQYF
CDR3 DNA: TGCAGTGCTACGAGGACTAGCGACAGCACAGATACGCAGTATTTT
V gene: TRBV20-1
clone size: .
D gene: TRBD2
J gene: TRBJ2-3

CDR3 protein: CASVRQGHYGYTF
CDR3 DNA: TGTGCCAGCGTCAGACAGGGGCACTATGGCTACACCTTC
V gene: TRBV3-1
clone size: .
D gene: TRBD1
J gene: TRBJ1-2

CDR3 protein: CASSSAGGTGELFF
CDR3 DNA: TGTGCTAGCAGCTCAGCGGGGGGAACCGGGGAGCTGTTTTTT
V gene: TRBV7-7
clone size: many
D gene: TRBD2
J gene: TRBJ2-2

CDR3 protein: CASSFLQRAYNEQFF
CDR3 DNA: TGTGCCAGCAGTTTCCTTCAGCGGGCGTACAATGAGCAGTTCTTC
V gene: TRBV28
clone size: many
D gene: .
J gene: TRBJ2-1

CDR3 protein: CASSGSGGITGELFF
CDR3 DNA: TGTGCCAGCAGTGGATCCGGGGGAATCACCGGGGAGCTGTTTTTT
V gene: TRBV7-9
clone size: few
D gene: .
J gene: TRBJ2-2

CDR3 protein: CASSVARPLLAGGLSSYNEQFF
CDR3 DNA: TGTGCCAGCAGCGTAGCCCGCCCCCTACTAGCGGGGGGCTTGAGCTCCTACAATGAGCAGTTCTTC
V gene: TRBV9
clone size: .
D gene: TRBD2
J gene: TRBJ2-1

CDR3 protein: CASSFGGTDPEETQYF
CDR3 DNA: TGTGCCAGCAGTTTTGGGGGGACTGACCCAGAAGAGACCCAGTACTTC
V gene: TRBV27
clone size: .
D gene: .
J gene: TRBJ2-5

CDR3 protein: CASSAYPSSRIRGTIYF
CDR3 DNA: TGTGCCAGCAGCGCCTACCCCTCTTCGCGGATCAGGGGCACCATATATTTT
V gene: TRBV7-2
clone size: .
D gene: .
J gene: TRBJ1-3

CDR3 protein: CASSTGNNEQFF
CDR3 DNA: TGTGCCAGCAGTACAGGGAACAATGAGCAGTTCTTC
V gene: TRBV28
clone size: many
D gene: .
J gene: TRBJ2-1

CDR3 protein: CASSLYRDRGPKNYGYTF
CDR3 DNA: TGTGCCAGCAGTTTATACCGGGACAGGGGGCCTAAGAACTATGGCTACACCTTC
V gene: TRBV27
clone size: .
D gene: TRBD1
J gene: TRBJ1-2

CDR3 protein: CASSLPSPYGYTF
CDR3 DNA: TGTGCCAGCAGCCTTCCATCGCCCTATGGCTACACCTTC
V gene: TRBV4-2
clone size: .
D gene: .
J gene: TRBJ1-2

CDR3 protein: CASSPQEGGYTF
CDR3 DNA: TGTGCCAGTAGTCCTCAGGAGGGAGGCTACACCTTC
V gene: TRBV19
clone size: .
D gene: .
J gene: TRBJ1-2

CDR3 protein: CASSAASSNTGELFF
CDR3 DNA: TGTGCCAGCAGTGCTGCAAGCTCAAACACCGGGGAGCTGTTTTTT
V gene: TRBV28
clone size: .
D gene: .
J gene: TRBJ2-2

CDR3 protein: CASSFRLVPSTDTQYF
CDR3 DNA: TGTGCCAGCAGCTTCCGGCTAGTCCCAAGCACAGATACGCAGTATTTT
V gene: TRBV5-5
clone size: .
D gene: .
J gene: TRBJ2-3

CDR3 protein: CASSLADPGTSAGELFF
CDR3 DNA: TGTGCCAGCAGCTTAGCGGACCCCGGGACTAGCGCCGGGGAGCTGTTTTTT
V gene: TRBV7-6
clone size: .
D gene: TRBD2
J gene: TRBJ2-2

CDR3 protein: CSSRHLSSYEQYF
CDR3 DNA: TGCAGTTCGAGACACCTGAGCTCCTACGAGCAGTACTTC
V gene: TRBV20-1
clone size: .
D gene: .
J gene: TRBJ2-7

CDR3 protein: CASSFKGGVNSPLHF
CDR3 DNA: TGTGCCAGCAGCTTCAAAGGAGGGGTAAATTCACCCCTCCACTTT
V gene: TRBV7-8
clone size: many
D gene: .
J gene: TRBJ1-6

CDR3 protein: CSVECWDRGFSEQFF
CDR3 DNA: TGCAGCGTCGAATGTTGGGACAGGGGTTTCAGTGAGCAGTTCTTC
V gene: TRBV29-1
clone size: .
D gene: TRBD1
J gene: TRBJ2-1

CDR3 protein: CSTDDEPHAFF
CDR3 DNA: TGCAGCACCGATGACGAGCCCCATGCTTTCTTT
V gene: TRBV29-1
clone size: .
D gene: .
J gene: TRBJ1-1

CDR3 protein: CASSLDPRDSYETQYF
CDR3 DNA: TGTGCCAGCAGCTTAGATCCACGGGACAGTTACGAGACCCAGTACTTC
V gene: TRBV7-2
clone size: many
D gene: TRBD1
J gene: TRBJ2-5

CDR3 protein: CASSFWGRTNEKLFF
CDR3 DNA: TGTGCCAGCAGTTTCTGGGGCAGAACTAATGAAAAACTGTTTTTT
V gene: TRBV28
clone size: .
D gene: .
J gene: TRBJ1-4

CDR3 protein: CASSTRQSGGVGNQPQHF
CDR3 DNA: TGTGCCAGCTCAACCAGACAGAGTGGAGGAGTAGGCAATCAGCCCCAGCATTTT
V gene: TRBV18
clone size: .
D gene: .
J gene: TRBJ1-5

CDR3 protein: CATRLGATQETQYF
CDR3 DNA: TGCGCCACAAGACTCGGGGCGACCCAAGAGACCCAGTACTTC
V gene: TRBV23-1
clone size: many
D gene: .
J gene: TRBJ2-5

CDR3 protein: CASSLSGKKTQYF
CDR3 DNA: TGTGCCAGCAGCCTTTCAGGCAAGAAGACCCAGTACTTC
V gene: TRBV11-2
clone size: .
D gene: .
J gene: TRBJ2-5

CDR3 protein: CAIMTSGVYEQFF
CDR3 DNA: TGTGCCATCATGACTAGCGGGGTTTATGAGCAGTTCTTC
V gene: TRBV2
clone size: .
D gene: TRBD2
J gene: TRBJ2-1